This is a list of T cell receptor beta chains from one sample in a study of cytomegalovirus exposure and HLA in healthy donors. Using immunoSEQ multiplex PCR, the repertoire was profiled, and TCRdb retains in-frame clones only, with some absent. Here the sample spans around 94,000 clones, approximately 77% being singletons. Sequenced: PBMCs. The receptors were gathered from a middle-aged woman in good health and CMV-seronegative. Each CDR3 is given without its conserved first and last residue. The size entry is marked missing in some rows and otherwise reads once, few, many or a size class.

size,J,V,CDR3
once,TRBJ2-3,TRBV29-1,SHGGAPRADTQY
-,TRBJ2-6,TRBV5-1,ASSFKRSMISGANVLT
-,TRBJ1-2,TRBV7-2,ASSLGQGNYGYT
few,TRBJ2-7,TRBV4-1,ASSQVDGTGSMSKQY
-,TRBJ2-2,TRBV5-6,ASSLSGELF
-,TRBJ2-3,TRBV4-1,ASSHSPAGAGGTQY
-,TRBJ1-2,TRBV6-1,ASSEATGSYGYT
once,TRBJ1-1,TRBV5-6,ASSWGQVMNTEAF
-,TRBJ2-5,TRBV10-2,ASRQGPETQY
-,TRBJ2-1,TRBV7-9,ASSFLAAYNEQF
-,TRBJ2-2,TRBV7-9,ASSRGTSATNTGELF
-,TRBJ1-2,TRBV25-1,ASSDSTGGAYGYT
once,TRBJ2-2,TRBV19,ASSLTLINTGELF
once,TRBJ2-7,TRBV6-5,ASRVSGTSSYEQY
-,TRBJ2-3,TRBV27,ASTQTSGGAGDTQY
-,TRBJ2-7,TRBV6-4,ASSRGASYEQY
-,TRBJ1-6,TRBV6-1,ASSTTGPSSPLH
-,TRBJ1-2,TRBV27,ASSAEAGGFAGYT
-,TRBJ1-4,TRBV19,ASSDRGSNEKLF
-,TRBJ2-3,TRBV6-5,ASSYSGQGTDTQY
-,TRBJ1-1,TRBV19,ASSNGVNTEAF